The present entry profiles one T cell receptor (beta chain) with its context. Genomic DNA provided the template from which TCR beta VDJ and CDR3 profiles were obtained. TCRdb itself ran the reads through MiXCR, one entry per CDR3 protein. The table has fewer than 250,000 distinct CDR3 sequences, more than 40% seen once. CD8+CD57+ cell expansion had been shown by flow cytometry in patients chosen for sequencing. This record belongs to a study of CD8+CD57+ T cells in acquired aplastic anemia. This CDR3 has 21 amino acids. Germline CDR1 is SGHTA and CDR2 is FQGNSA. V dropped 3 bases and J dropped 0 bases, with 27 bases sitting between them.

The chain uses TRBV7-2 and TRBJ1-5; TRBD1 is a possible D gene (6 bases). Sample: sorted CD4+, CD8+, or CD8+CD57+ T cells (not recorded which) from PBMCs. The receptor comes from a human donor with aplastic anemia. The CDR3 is CASSFGPKRGGRAYSNQPQHF. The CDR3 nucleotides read TGTGCCAGCAGCTTTGGACCGAAAAGGGGGGGCCGCGCTTATAGCAATCAGCCCCAGCATTTT.